This is a list of T cell receptor beta chains from one sample in a study of cytomegalovirus exposure and HLA in healthy donors. The protocol was immunoSEQ multiplex PCR, while the TCRdb copy is restricted to in-frame clones and leaves out a portion. The data hold about 170,000 clones, with roughly 70% observed a single time. Source material: PBMCs. These receptors were taken from a girl aged 10-17 years in good health and CMV-seronegative. CDR3s include the opening cysteine and the closing phenylalanine or tryptophan. A D gene is named only where the DNA matches it firmly. Size tells how often a clone was seen (once, few, many) or the class of an expanded clone, and some rows leave it out.

D gene	J gene	clone size	V gene	CDR3 DNA	CDR3 protein
TRBD1	TRBJ2-2	few	TRBV7-2	TGTGCCAGCAGCAGGGGGCGCTCCGGGGAGCTGTTTTTT	CASSRGRSGELFF
NA	TRBJ1-2	NA	TRBV6-5	TGTGCCAGCAGTTACTCGGGGGGAAACTATGGCTACACCTTC	CASSYSGGNYGYTF
NA	TRBJ1-1	many	TRBV9	TGTGCCAGCAGCGTAGATTCCGGGGGTGAAGCTTTCTTT	CASSVDSGGEAFF
NA	TRBJ2-4	NA	TRBV4-2	TGTGCCAGCAGCCAATCTGGGGCGGCAGCCAAAAACATTCAGTACTTC	CASSQSGAAAKNIQYF
NA	TRBJ2-5	NA	TRBV14	TGTGCCAGCAGCCAAGCGGCTAGCCATGAGACCCAGTACTTC	CASSQAASHETQYF
NA	TRBJ2-2	NA	TRBV6-5	TGTGCCAGCAGTACCCAGACGGGGACCGGGGAGCTGTTTTTT	CASSTQTGTGELFF
NA	TRBJ2-3	NA	TRBV4-1	TGCGCCAGCAGCCAAGACGGGGTAACTGAAGATACGCAGTATTTT	CASSQDGVTEDTQYF
NA	TRBJ1-1	NA	TRBV6-5	TGTGCCAGCAGTTACGACTTGGTAAACACTGAAGCTTTCTTT	CASSYDLVNTEAFF
NA	TRBJ1-1	once	TRBV30	TGTGCCTGGAGTGCCCAAACGGACACTGAAGCTTTCTTT	CAWSAQTDTEAFF
NA	TRBJ1-4	few	TRBV25-1	TGTGCCAGCAGTGTCGAGATTTATGAAAAACTGTTTTTT	CASSVEIYEKLFF
NA	TRBJ1-3	few	TRBV27	TGTGCCAGCAGTCCGGACAGACCTGGAAACACCATATATTTT	CASSPDRPGNTIYF
NA	TRBJ1-1	NA	TRBV29-1	TGCAGCGTCCCCGGAGGCCGGACTGAAGCTTTCTTT	CSVPGGRTEAFF
NA	TRBJ2-2	NA	TRBV11-2	TGTGCCAGCAGCTTAACAGACACGAACACCGGGGAGCTGTTTTTT	CASSLTDTNTGELFF